Shown below are 28 T cell receptor beta chains from a single sample sequenced in a study. TCRdb analysed the RT-PCR reads with MiXCR anew, one entry per CDR3 protein. In the table there are about 680,000 distinct CDR3 sequences, 14% of which are singletons. Material: memory CD4+ T cells from blood. The receptors shown here come from a female donor in good health, serving as a healthy control.

The CDR3, as DNA: TGCAGTGCTAGAGTAGGGGCTGTTAATTCACCCCTCCACTTT. Its translation: CSARVGAVNSPLHF. The V call is TRBV20-1, the J call TRBJ1-6; maybe TRBD1 (5 bases). V lost 1 base and J 6 bases, leaving 10 bases between the germline ends. Per germline, CDR1 DFQATT and CDR2 SNEGSKA (reference sequence). The CDR3 sequence is 14 residues long.

There are many counts of this clonotype. The chain joins TRBV4-3 to TRBJ2-1; 8 bases align to TRBD1. V was clipped by 0 bases and J by 6 bases; unmatched bases: 7. The CDR3 covers 16 residues. Germline CDR1 LGHNA, CDR2 YSLEER. The CDR3: CASSQELPGTGNEQFF. CDR3 nucleotide sequence: TGCGCCAGCAGCCAAGAGTTACCCGGGACAGGCAATGAGCAGTTCTTC.

This clonotype was recorded many times. The rearrangement uses TRBV7-9 and TRBJ2-5, with D possibly being TRBD2 (6 bases). CDR1 is SEHNR and CDR2 is FQNEAQ in the germline V gene (reference sequence). V was clipped by 5 bases and J by 2 bases, with 12 bases between them. This CDR3 has 14 residues. The CDR3 nucleotides are TGTGCCAGCAGCCGCGGGGCTACTCAAGAGACCCAGTACTTC. Protein: CASSRGATQETQYF.

This clonotype was found many times. The chain carries TRBV10-3 and TRBJ1-1, with no clear D. V was shortened by 0 bases and J by 4 bases, with 9 bases between the two germline ends. Germline CDR1 reads ENHRY; CDR2 reads SYGVKD. CDR3 length: 14 amino acids. Here the CDR3 reads CAISESNDLTEAFF. The CDR3 DNA is TGTGCCATCAGTGAGTCGAATGATCTCACTGAAGCTTTCTTT.

To note about this clonotype: A much larger clone lies a single base off, so this may be a read error. This chain joins TRBV28 and TRBJ2-7; no clear D. V lost 5 bases to trimming and J lost 3 bases, with 5 bases between them. CDR3 size: 11 residues. CDR1 MDHEN and CDR2 SYDVKM come from the germline V gene. The CDR3 reads CASSKYYEQYF. The CDR3 nucleotides read TGTGCCAGCAGTAAATACTACGAGCAGTACTTC.

In its sample, this clonotype was seen many times. The rearrangement links TRBV5-5 to TRBJ1-2; D remains unclear. The CDR3 length is 13 residues. The germline CDR1 and CDR2 sequences are SGHKS and YYEKEE (reference sequence). Trimming pared 4 bases from V and 8 bases from J, leaving 15 bases between. This CDR3 is CASSRPDGPGYTF. CDR3 nucleotides: TGTGCCAGCAGCCGACCCGACGGTCCCGGCTACACCTTC.

V and J are TRBV18 and TRBJ1-5, with TRBD1 as a possible D gene (5 bases). The V end lost 3 bases, the J end lost 2 bases, and 11 bases lay between the germline ends. Per the germline V gene, CDR1 is KGHSH and CDR2 is LQKENI. CDR3 length: 15 residues. The CDR3 loop is CASSPGDVGNQPQHF. In nucleotides, the CDR3 is TGTGCCAGCTCACCGGGGGACGTGGGCAATCAGCCCCAGCATTTT.

This clonotype was seen only a few times. This rearrangement joins TRBV20-1 to TRBJ1-4; 9 nucleotides align to TRBD1. Per the germline V gene, CDR1 is DFQATT and CDR2 is SNEGSKA (reference sequence). Trimming at V came to 5 bases and at J to 5 bases, leaving 3 bases not matched to a gene. CDR3 length: 13 amino acids. CDR3 in amino acids: CSAPTGGNEKLFF. The CDR3 coding sequence is TGCAGTGCTCCGACAGGGGGGAATGAAAAACTGTTTTTT.

This clonotype was picked up a small number of times. The chain couples TRBV9 to TRBJ2-1; weak D call: TRBD2 (7 bases). Germline values: CDR1 SGDLS, CDR2 YYNGEE. The V gene lost 4 bases and the J gene lost 7 bases, with 21 bases spanning the gap. This CDR3 contains 16 residues. In DNA form, the CDR3 reads TGTGCCAGCAGCTCAAAGATGGGGGGGGGGCTGAATGAGCAGTTCTTC. Encoded protein: CASSSKMGGGLNEQFF.

This clonotype was counted between two and nine times. The rearrangement uses TRBV12-3 or TRBV12-4 and TRBJ2-7; D gene unclear. The CDR3 contains 16 residues. The germline V and J ends were trimmed by 2 bases and 3 bases, with 17 bases remaining between them. The CDR3 region has the DNA TGTGCCAGCAGTTTATTTTCATGGGAAGGGTACTACGAGCAGTACTTC. Translating it yields CASSLFSWEGYYEQYF.

In this sample, this clonotype turned up many times. The chain recombines TRBV29-1 with TRBJ1-2, with D uncertain. The CDR3 is 13 residues long. The germline V gene has CDR1 SQVTM and CDR2 ANQGSEA. V gave up 3 bases and J gave up 5 bases, with 13 bases separating them. The CDR3 protein is CSVDYFEGYGYTF. DNA for the CDR3: TGCAGCGTTGACTACTTTGAAGGGTATGGCTACACCTTC. Together with reference TRBV29-1 and TRBJ1-2, the CDR3 gives the full variable domain: SAVISQKPSRDICQRGTSLTIQCQVDSQVTMMFWYRQQPGQSLTLIATANQGSEATYESGFVIDKFPISRPNLTFSTLTVSNMSPEDSSIYLCSVDYFEGYGYTFGSGTRLTVV.

This clonotype was recorded a few times. The CDR3 region is CASSLLGTKPPEQFF. The CDR3 region has the DNA TGTGCCAGCAGCCTGCTCGGGACGAAGCCACCTGAGCAGTTCTTC. V gene TRBV7-8 combines with J gene TRBJ2-1; either TRBD1 or TRBD2 may fit D (5 bases each). V lost 5 bases to trimming and J lost 9 bases, with 20 bases between them. From germline, CDR1 is SGHVS and CDR2 FQNEAQ. The CDR3 runs to 15 residues.

This clonotype came up a few times. CDR3 loop: CASSQGRGGWETQYF. CDR3 in DNA: TGTGCCAGCAGCCAAGGGAGGGGGGGCTGGGAGACCCAGTACTTC. The V call is TRBV4-2, the J call TRBJ2-5; TRBD2 is a possible D gene (7 bases). The CDR3 runs to 15 residues. Trimming left V 1 base short and J 5 bases short, with 14 bases between. Germline V gene lookup returns CDR1 LGHNA and CDR2 YNFKEQ.

The rearrangement joins TRBV19 to TRBJ1-1; 7 bases are shared with TRBD1. V was pared by 8 bases and J by 11 bases, with 11 bases of the junction left unmatched. The CDR3 covers 12 residues. The germline V gene has CDR1 LNHDA and CDR2 SQIVND (reference sequence). The CDR3 region has the DNA TGTGCCAGTGGGCCCGACAGGGCACGGGCTTTCTTT. Residues: CASGPDRARAFF.

This clonotype was observed a handful of times. The V and J genes are TRBV20-1 and TRBJ1-6, with D unclear. Germline values: CDR1 DFQATT, CDR2 SNEGSKA (reference sequence). The CDR3 is 13 residues long. The V and J ends lost 0 bases and 9 bases respectively, with 9 bases between them. This CDR3 reads CSARDREASPLHF. The CDR3 bases are TGCAGTGCTAGAGATCGAGAAGCTTCACCCCTCCACTTT.

There are a few counts of this clonotype. The chain is built from TRBV7-2 and TRBJ1-1, with D hard to call. CDR3 length: 14 amino acids. Deletions cut 2 bases from V and 1 base from J, with 8 bases between. Germline V gene data show CDR1 as SGHTA and CDR2 as FQGNSA. Written as DNA, the CDR3 is TGTGCCAGCAGCTTACTTCTAACGAACACTGAAGCTTTCTTT. It encodes CASSLLLTNTEAFF.

This clonotype was counted at least ten times. This chain connects TRBV12-3 or TRBV12-4 to TRBJ2-7, with 11 positions matching TRBD2. V gave up 5 bases and J gave up 3 bases; unmatched junction bases: 15. CDR3 size: 18 residues. The CDR3 reads CASSLLGTSGPNFYEQYF. In nucleotides, the CDR3 is TGTGCCAGCAGTCTACTAGGGACTAGCGGACCCAACTTCTACGAGCAGTACTTC.

At least ten counts were recorded for this clonotype. This chain connects TRBV20-1 to TRBJ2-1; TRBD2 aligns across 8 bases. Germline CDR1 and CDR2: DFQATT and SNEGSKA (reference sequence). With V trimmed by 5 bases and J by 10 bases, 16 bases remained unmatched. This CDR3 is built from 15 residues. The CDR3 DNA is TGCAGTGCTCCCCGTCGGACTAGCTCTGTGGGGGAGCAGTTCTTC. As protein: CSAPRRTSSVGEQFF.

This clonotype was seen a few times. This chain links TRBV5-6 with TRBJ2-3; D unresolved. The CDR3 loop spans 14 amino acids. Trimming cost V 0 bases and J 4 bases, with 9 bases left between them. From germline, CDR1 is SGHDT and CDR2 YYEEEE. This chain's CDR3 is CASSLANPADTQYF. The DNA for the CDR3 is TGTGCCAGCAGCTTGGCCAACCCGGCAGATACGCAGTATTTT.

The rearrangement uses TRBV24-1 and TRBJ2-1; 13 positions match TRBD2. J lost 6 bases, V lost 7 bases, and 5 bases had no gene match. This CDR3 spans 15 amino acids. Germline-derived CDR1 and CDR2 are KGHDR and SFDVKD. The chain's CDR3 is CATRLAGGPGNEQFF. The CDR3 bases are TGTGCCACCAGACTAGCGGGAGGGCCTGGCAATGAGCAGTTCTTC.

The chain uses TRBV7-2 and TRBJ2-7; 7 nucleotides align to TRBD1. CDR3 length: 13 residues. With 5 bases clipped from V and 4 bases from J, the junction kept 5 bases outside the gene matches. Germline V gene lookup returns CDR1 SGHTA and CDR2 FQGNSA. This CDR3 is CASSQGGGYEQYF. The CDR3 DNA follows: TGTGCCAGCAGCCAAGGGGGCGGGTACGAGCAGTACTTC.

This clonotype was observed a few times. The rearrangement uses TRBV27 and TRBJ2-3; D gene uncertain. CDR1 and CDR2 (germline): MNHEY, SMNVEV (reference sequence). The CDR3 length is 16 residues. V shed 7 bases and J shed 0 bases, with 17 bases lying between them. CDR3 DNA: TGTGCCAGCAAGCCGATAACGGTGGTAAGCACAGATACGCAGTATTTT. It translates to CASKPITVVSTDTQYF.

The table lists this clonotype with a few counts. V is TRBV25-1 and J is TRBJ2-5; TRBD2 agrees at 8 bases. The germline CDR1 and CDR2 sequences are MGHDK and SYGVNS. This CDR3 region has 14 residues. Losses at the gene ends were 7 bases for V and 4 bases for J; bases not matched to a gene: 8. CDR3 nucleotides: TGTGCCAGCAATCGTGCGGGGGGCAGAGAGACCCAGTACTTC. Protein: CASNRAGGRETQYF.

J is TRBJ2-7 and V is TRBV12-3 or TRBV12-4, with TRBD1 matching 11 bases. The V and J ends lost 8 bases and 6 bases, in that order; junction bases with no gene match: 6. CDR3 length: 13 residues. In DNA, the CDR3 is TGTGCCAGCGCGGACAGGGGGCTAAGCGAGCAGTACTTC. It specifies CASADRGLSEQYF.

At least ten counts were recorded for this clonotype. The rearrangement uses TRBV3-1 and TRBJ2-1; D uncertain. CDR1 is LGHDT, CDR2 YNNKEL, per germline (reference sequence). The CDR3 is 13 residues long. V was clipped by 2 bases and J by 7 bases, with 9 bases between them. CDR3 DNA: TGTGCCAGCAGCCAATTTCTGGCGAATGAGCAGTTCTTC. Amino acids: CASSQFLANEQFF.

This clonotype has just a few counts. CDR3 protein: CATSRGQINNEQFF. CDR3 DNA sequence: TGTGCCACCAGCCGGGGGCAGATCAATAATGAGCAGTTCTTC. J is TRBJ2-1 and V is TRBV15; D tentatively reads TRBD1 or TRBD2 (6 bases each). CDR1 is LNHNV, CDR2 YYDKDF, per germline (reference sequence). V dropped 5 bases and J dropped 7 bases, with 15 bases sitting between them. The CDR3 is made up of 14 amino acids.

In its sample, this clonotype was seen many times. The chain links TRBV12-3 or TRBV12-4 to TRBJ2-3, with D tentatively TRBD2 (5 bases). The germline V and J ends were trimmed by 5 bases and 1 base, with 10 bases remaining between them. The CDR3 has 14 residues. The CDR3 spells CASSPGLGTDTQYF. CDR3 in DNA: TGTGCCAGCAGTCCCGGACTGGGCACAGATACGCAGTATTTT.

This clonotype was counted between two and nine times. The chain couples TRBV7-2 to TRBJ2-3; 8 bases match TRBD1. V gave up 4 bases and J gave up 4 bases; unmatched junction bases: 4. There are 14 residues in the CDR3. Germline loops: CDR1 SGHTA, CDR2 FQGNSA. The CDR3, as DNA: TGTGCCAGCAGCTACGACAGGGGATCAGATACGCAGTATTTT. Its protein is CASSYDRGSDTQYF. Full variable domain (missing parts from reference TRBV7-2 and TRBJ2-3): GAGVSQSPSNKVTEKGKDVELRCDPISGHTALYWYRQSLGQGLEFLIYFQGNSAPDKSGLPSDRFSAERTGGSVSTLTIQRTQQEDSAVYLCASSYDRGSDTQYFGPGTRLTVL.